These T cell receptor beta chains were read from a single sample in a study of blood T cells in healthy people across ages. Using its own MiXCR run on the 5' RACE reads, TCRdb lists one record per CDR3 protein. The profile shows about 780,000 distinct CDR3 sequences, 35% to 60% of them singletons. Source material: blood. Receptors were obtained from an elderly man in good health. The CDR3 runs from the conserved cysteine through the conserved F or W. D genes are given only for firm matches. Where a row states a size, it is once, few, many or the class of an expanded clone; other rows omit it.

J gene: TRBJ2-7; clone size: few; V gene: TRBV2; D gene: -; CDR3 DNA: TGTGCCAGCAGTGAAGTAGGCGGAGGGGGTGAGCAGTACTTC; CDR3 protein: CASSEVGGGGEQYF
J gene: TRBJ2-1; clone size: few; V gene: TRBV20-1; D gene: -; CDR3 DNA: TGCAGTTACTCCGGATACAATGAGCAGTTCTTC; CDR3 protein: CSYSGYNEQFF
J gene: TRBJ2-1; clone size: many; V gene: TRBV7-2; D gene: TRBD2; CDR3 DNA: TGTGCCAGCACCGGGACTAGCGGGATCGGCGGTGAGCAGTTCTTC; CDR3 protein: CASTGTSGIGGEQFF
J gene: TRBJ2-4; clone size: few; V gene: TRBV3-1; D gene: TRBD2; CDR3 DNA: TGTGCCAGCAGCCAAGATCTGGGTCTAGCGGGAGGACCGAGAGGGGTAAACATTCAGTACTTC; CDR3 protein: CASSQDLGLAGGPRGVNIQYF
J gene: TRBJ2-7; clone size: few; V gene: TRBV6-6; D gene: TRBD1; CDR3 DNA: TGTGCCAGCACCAATAACGGACAGGGATTGGGGATCTACGAGCAGTACTTC; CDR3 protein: CASTNNGQGLGIYEQYF
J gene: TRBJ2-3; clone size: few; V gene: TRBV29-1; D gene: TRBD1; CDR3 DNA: TGCAGCGTTGACCCTAACGGGACAGGGGATACGCAGTATTTT; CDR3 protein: CSVDPNGTGDTQYF
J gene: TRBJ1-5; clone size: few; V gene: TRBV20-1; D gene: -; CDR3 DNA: TGCAGTGCTAGAGATCCCGACAGTAGAGACAATCAGCCCCAGCATTTT; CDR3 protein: CSARDPDSRDNQPQHF
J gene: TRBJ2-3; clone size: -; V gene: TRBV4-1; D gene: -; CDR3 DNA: TGCGCCAGCAGCCAAGATAACGCAGGGTGGGAAGAAAATACGCAGTATTTT; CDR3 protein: CASSQDNAGWEENTQYF
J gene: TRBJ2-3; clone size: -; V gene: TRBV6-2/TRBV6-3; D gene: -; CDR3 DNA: TGTGCCAGCAACAACTTGAGGTCGTCCGATACGCAGTATTTT; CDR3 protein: CASNNLRSSDTQYF
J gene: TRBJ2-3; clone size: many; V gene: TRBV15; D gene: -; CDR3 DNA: TGTGCCACCAGCAGAGTCAGGGATGATACGCAGTATTTT; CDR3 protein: CATSRVRDDTQYF
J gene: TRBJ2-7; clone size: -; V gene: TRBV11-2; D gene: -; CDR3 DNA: TGTGCCAGCAGCCCGACAATGGGCGGTACCTACGAGCAGTACTTC; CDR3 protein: CASSPTMGGTYEQYF
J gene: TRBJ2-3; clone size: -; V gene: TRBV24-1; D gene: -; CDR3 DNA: TGTGCCACCAGTGACAGCGGGACAGAGAGCACAGATACGCAGTATTTT; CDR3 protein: CATSDSGTESTDTQYF
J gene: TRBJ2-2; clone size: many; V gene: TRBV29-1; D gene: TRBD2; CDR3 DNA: TGCAGCGTTGACGCGGGAGGCTCCACCGGGGAGCTGTTTTTT; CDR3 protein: CSVDAGGSTGELFF
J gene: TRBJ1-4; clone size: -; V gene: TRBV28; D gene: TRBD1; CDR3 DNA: TGTGCCAGTAGTTTAAAGAGGGACAGCAAACTGTTTTTT; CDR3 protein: CASSLKRDSKLFF
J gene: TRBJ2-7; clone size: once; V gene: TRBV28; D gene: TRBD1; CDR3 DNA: TGTGCCAGCAGGCCTGCCGGGACAGGGGGCTACGAGCAGTACTTC; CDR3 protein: CASRPAGTGGYEQYF
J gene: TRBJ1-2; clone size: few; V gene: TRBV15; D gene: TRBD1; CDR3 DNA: TGTGCCACCAGCTCCTGGGACAGGGGACAGAACTATGGCTACACCTTC; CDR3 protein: CATSSWDRGQNYGYTF
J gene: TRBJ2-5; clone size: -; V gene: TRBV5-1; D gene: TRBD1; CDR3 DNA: TGCGCCAGCAGCCTAGGACAGGGCGATGAGACCCAGTACTTC; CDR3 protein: CASSLGQGDETQYF
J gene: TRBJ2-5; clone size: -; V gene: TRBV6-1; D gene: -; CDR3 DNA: TGTGCCAGCAGTGAGGGGACAAGTCAAGAGACCCAGTACTTC; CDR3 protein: CASSEGTSQETQYF
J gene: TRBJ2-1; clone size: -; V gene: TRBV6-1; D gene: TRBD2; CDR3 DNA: TGTGCCAGCAGTGACATTCCAGCGGGAGCCTCCTACAATGAGCAGTTCTTC; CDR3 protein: CASSDIPAGASYNEQFF
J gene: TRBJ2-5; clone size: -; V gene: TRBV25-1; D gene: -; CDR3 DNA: TGTGCCAGCATTACAAATACTCAGAGCAATGAGCAGTACTTC; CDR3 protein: CASITNTQSNEQYF
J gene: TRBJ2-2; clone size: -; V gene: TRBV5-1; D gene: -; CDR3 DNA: TGCGCCAGCACACGGGGTTCCACCGGGGAGCTGTTTTTT; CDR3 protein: CASTRGSTGELFF
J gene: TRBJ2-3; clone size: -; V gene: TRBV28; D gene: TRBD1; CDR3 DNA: TGTGCCAGCACGGGACAGGGCCCAGATACGCAGTATTTT; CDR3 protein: CASTGQGPDTQYF
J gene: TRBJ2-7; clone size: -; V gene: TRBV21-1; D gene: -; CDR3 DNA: TGTGCCAGCAGCAAAATGGTTAGGGACGAGCAGTACTTC; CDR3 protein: CASSKMVRDEQYF
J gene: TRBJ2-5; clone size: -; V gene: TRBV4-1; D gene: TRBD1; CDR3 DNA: TGCGCCAGCAGCCAAGATGGGACAGGGAAAGAGACCCAGTACTTC; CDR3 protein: CASSQDGTGKETQYF
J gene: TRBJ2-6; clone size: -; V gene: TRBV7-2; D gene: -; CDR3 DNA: TGTGCCAGCAGCTCGCGACGTGGGGGTGGGGCCAACGTCCTGACTTTC; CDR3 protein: CASSSRRGGGANVLTF
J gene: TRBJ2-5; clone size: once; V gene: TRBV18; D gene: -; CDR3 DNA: TGTGCCAGCCTAAAGAAGGAGACCCAGTACTTC; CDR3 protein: CASLKKETQYF
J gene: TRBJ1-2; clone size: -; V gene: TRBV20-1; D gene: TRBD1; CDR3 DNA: TGCAGTGCTACAACCGACAGGGCAGGAGGCTACACCTTC; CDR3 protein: CSATTDRAGGYTF
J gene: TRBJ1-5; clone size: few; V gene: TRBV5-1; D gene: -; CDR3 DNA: TGCGCCAGCAGCTTAGGTTGGCAGGAAAATCAGCCCCAGCATTTT; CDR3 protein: CASSLGWQENQPQHF
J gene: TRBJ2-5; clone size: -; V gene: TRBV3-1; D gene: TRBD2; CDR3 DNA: TGTGCCAGCAGCCAAGGAGGACTAGCGGGGGCACAAGAGACCCAGTACTTC; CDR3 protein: CASSQGGLAGAQETQYF
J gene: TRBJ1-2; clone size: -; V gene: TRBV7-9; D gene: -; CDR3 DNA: TGTGCCAGCAGCTTAGCGCTAATGGGCGTAGATGGCTACACCTTC; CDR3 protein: CASSLALMGVDGYTF
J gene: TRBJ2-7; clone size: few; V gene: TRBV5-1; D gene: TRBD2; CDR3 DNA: TGCGCCAGCAACCCGGGACTAGGGACCTACGAGCAGTACTTC; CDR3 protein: CASNPGLGTYEQYF
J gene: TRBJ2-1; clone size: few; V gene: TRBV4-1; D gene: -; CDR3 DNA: TGCGCCAGCAGCCAAGCATATGGGGACAATGAGCAGTTCTTC; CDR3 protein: CASSQAYGDNEQFF
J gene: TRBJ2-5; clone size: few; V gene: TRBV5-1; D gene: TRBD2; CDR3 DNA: TGCGCCAGCAGCTTTACTAGCGGAGCACAAGAGACCCAGTACTTC; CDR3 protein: CASSFTSGAQETQYF
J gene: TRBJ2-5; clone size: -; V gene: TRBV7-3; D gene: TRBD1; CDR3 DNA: TGTGCCAGCCAGTACTCGACAGGGAATGAGCAGTACTTC; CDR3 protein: CASQYSTGNEQYF
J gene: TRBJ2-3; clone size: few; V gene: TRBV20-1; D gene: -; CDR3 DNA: TGCAGTGCCATTCCTTTTGGGGGCAGGGACACAGATACGCAGTATTTT; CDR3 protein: CSAIPFGGRDTDTQYF
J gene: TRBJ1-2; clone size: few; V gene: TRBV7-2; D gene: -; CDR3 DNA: TGTGCCAGCAGCTCACACAACCGGGACCGCTCCTATGGCTACACCTTC; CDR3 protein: CASSSHNRDRSYGYTF
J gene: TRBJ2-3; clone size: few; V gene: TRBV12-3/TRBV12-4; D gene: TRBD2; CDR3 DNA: TGTGCCAGCAGTTTAGCGCTATCAAGCGGGAAGTCGACAGATACGCAGTATTTT; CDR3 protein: CASSLALSSGKSTDTQYF
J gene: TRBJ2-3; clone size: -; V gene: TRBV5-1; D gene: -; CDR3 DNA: TGCGCCAGCAGCTTGGCCGGGACCACCGTAGGAGATACGCAGTATTTT; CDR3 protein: CASSLAGTTVGDTQYF
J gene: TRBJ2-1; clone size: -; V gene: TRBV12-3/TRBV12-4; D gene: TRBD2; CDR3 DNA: TGTGCCAGCAGTTCCCCCCGGACTAGCGGCTACAATGAGCAGTTCTTC; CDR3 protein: CASSSPRTSGYNEQFF
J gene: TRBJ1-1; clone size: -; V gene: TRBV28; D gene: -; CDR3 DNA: TGTGCCAGCAGTTTGCAGGCCACTGAAGCTTTCTTT; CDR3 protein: CASSLQATEAFF
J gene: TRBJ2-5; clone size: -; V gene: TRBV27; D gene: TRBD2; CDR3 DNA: TGTGCCAGCAGAGGGACTCTAGCGGTTGAAGAGACCCAGTACTTC; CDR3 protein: CASRGTLAVEETQYF
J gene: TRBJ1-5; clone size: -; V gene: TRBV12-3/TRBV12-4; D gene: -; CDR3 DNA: TGTGCCAGCAGTCCCACAGTTCTCAGCGGCAATCAGCCCCAGCATTTT; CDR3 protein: CASSPTVLSGNQPQHF
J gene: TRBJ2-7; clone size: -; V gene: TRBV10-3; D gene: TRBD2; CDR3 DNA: TGTGCCATCAGTGAGTCAGTACTAGCGGGATCCGCCTACGAGCAGTACTTC; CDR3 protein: CAISESVLAGSAYEQYF
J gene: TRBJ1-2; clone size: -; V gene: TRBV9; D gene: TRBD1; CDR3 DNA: TGTGCCAGCACCAGACAGGGGACCCGGGGTGATGGCTACACCTTC; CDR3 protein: CASTRQGTRGDGYTF
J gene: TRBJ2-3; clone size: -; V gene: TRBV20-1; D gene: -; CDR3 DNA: TGCAGTGCTAGAGATCTCAACGAGTTTTGGGGAGATACGCAGTATTTT; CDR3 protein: CSARDLNEFWGDTQYF
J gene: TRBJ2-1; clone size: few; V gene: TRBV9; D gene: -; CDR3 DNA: TGTGCCAGCAGCGTAGTTTCGTTTGACAATGAGCAGTTCTTC; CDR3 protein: CASSVVSFDNEQFF
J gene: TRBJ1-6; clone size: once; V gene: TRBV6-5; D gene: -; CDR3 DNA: TGTGCCAGCAGTCGCGGACGGGATAATTCACCCCTCCACTTT; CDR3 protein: CASSRGRDNSPLHF
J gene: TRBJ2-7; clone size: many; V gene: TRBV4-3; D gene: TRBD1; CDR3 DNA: TGCGCCAGCAGCCAAGATGAGACAGGGACCACACAAACCTACGAGCAGTACTTC; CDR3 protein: CASSQDETGTTQTYEQYF
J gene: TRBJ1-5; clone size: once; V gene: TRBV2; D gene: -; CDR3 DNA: TGTGCCAGCACCTATGGGCTCAGCAATCAGCCCCAGCATTTT; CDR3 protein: CASTYGLSNQPQHF
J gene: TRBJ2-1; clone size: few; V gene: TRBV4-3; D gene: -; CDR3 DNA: TGCGCCAGCAGCCTGAATCTCGATTTCTACAATGAGCAGTTCTTC; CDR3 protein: CASSLNLDFYNEQFF
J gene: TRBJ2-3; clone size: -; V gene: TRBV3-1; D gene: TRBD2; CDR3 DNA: TGTGCCAGCAGCCAGTGGACTAGCGGGATGAGATCCACAGATACGCAGTATTTT; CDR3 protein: CASSQWTSGMRSTDTQYF
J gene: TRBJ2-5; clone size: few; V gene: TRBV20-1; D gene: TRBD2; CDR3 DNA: TGCAGTGCTAGGGCCCCGGGGGGAACAGAGACCCAGTACTTC; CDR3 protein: CSARAPGGTETQYF
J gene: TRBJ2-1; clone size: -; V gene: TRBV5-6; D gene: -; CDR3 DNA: TGTGCCAGCAGGGGACTCCTCTCCTACAATGAGCAGTTCTTC; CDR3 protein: CASRGLLSYNEQFF
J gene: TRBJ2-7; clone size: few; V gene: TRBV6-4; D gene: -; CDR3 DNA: TGTGCCAGCAGCGAAAAAGAAGAAGGCGAGCAGTACTTC; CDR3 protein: CASSEKEEGEQYF
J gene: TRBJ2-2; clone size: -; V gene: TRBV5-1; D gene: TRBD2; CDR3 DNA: TGCGCCAGCAGCTTGGACGGGACTAAGGGCACCGGGGAGCTGTTTTTT; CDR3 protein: CASSLDGTKGTGELFF
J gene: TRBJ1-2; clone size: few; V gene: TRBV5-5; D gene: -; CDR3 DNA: TGTGCCAGCAGCTTGTCGACAGTTAACTATGGCTACACCTTC; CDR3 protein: CASSLSTVNYGYTF
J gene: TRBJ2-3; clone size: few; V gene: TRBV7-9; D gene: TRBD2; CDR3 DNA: TGTGCCAGCAGCTTGCCCCCGGGGGCTAGCGGGAGGACAGATACGCAGTATTTT; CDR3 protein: CASSLPPGASGRTDTQYF
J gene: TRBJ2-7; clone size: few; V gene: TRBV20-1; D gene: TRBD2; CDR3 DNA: TGCAGTGCTAGAGCCCCAAGGACTAGCGGCAACTACGAGCAGTACTTC; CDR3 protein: CSARAPRTSGNYEQYF